Each of the 3 T cell receptor beta chains below was sequenced from the same sample in a study of Ad26.COV2.S vaccination and SARS-CoV-2 variants. Libraries were prepared by immunoSEQ multiplex PCR; TCRdb keeps only in-frame clonotypes and omits some of them. Of around 450,000 clones in the sample, 90% were seen once. The treatment here: around 19 received Ad26.COV2.S at low or high dose, single or two shots; roughly five received placebo; per-sample allocation not given. Day 63 after the first vaccine or placebo injection was the time point for sampling. The source material was peripheral blood, sampled in a trial of Ad26.COV2.S vaccine versus placebo. These receptors came from a person aged 18-60 years who received the Ad26.COV2.S COVID-19 vaccine or a placebo.

This chain uses TRBV20-1 with TRBJ1-5; TRBD1 matches 11 bases. CDR3 size: 16 residues. V shed 3 bases, J shed 4 bases, and the junction held 8 bases outside the gene matches. CDR1 and CDR2 (germline): DFQATT, SNEGSKA (reference sequence). The DNA of the CDR3 is TGCAGTGCTAGTGGTAAGGACAGGGGGCTGAATCAGCCCCAGCATTTT. This encodes CSASGKDRGLNQPQHF.

The chain couples TRBV23-1 to TRBJ1-1; D is perhaps TRBD1 (6 bases). TRBV23-1 is designated an ORF whose function remains uncertain. V gave up 7 bases and J gave up 7 bases, with 19 bases separating them. The CDR3 runs 14 residues. CDR3 DNA: TGCGCCAGCATCGGGGTAGGGGGGAGGCTTGAAGCTTTCTTT. Protein product: CASIGVGGRLEAFF.

About this clone itself: The same CDR3 is also encoded by other DNA sequences in this sample. The CDR3 bases are TGTGCCAGCAGTTTATTGGGGAACACTGAAGCTTTCTTT. Protein product: CASSLLGNTEAFF. This rearrangement joins TRBV28 to TRBJ1-1; D not certain. CDR1 MDHEN and CDR2 SYDVKM come from the germline V gene. V lost 1 base and J lost 1, with 4 bases in between. CDR3 size: 13 residues.